This record looks at one T cell receptor (beta chain) sequence and its context. Its antigen is not identified. This entry comes from a study of T-cell reconstitution after alpha-beta-depleted transplantation in children. Study conclusions and caveats: It was newly produced T cells that mostly accounted for T-cell counts and diversity one year after transplant. Reportedly, alpha-beta T cells present about two months post-transplant originated from several hundred expanded clones of graft origin. Surviving recipient cells, namely T cells and thymic progenitors, were the source of high day-60 TCRbeta diversity in some patients.

A library of TCRbeta sequences, prepared with unique molecular identifiers, was generated. Via MiXCR, TCRdb re-called the PCR reads, giving one row per CDR3 protein. The sample comprises over 200,000 distinct CDR3 sequences, 8.4% of which are singletons, and about a third rests with the top ten. The CDR3 contains 14 residues. Germline CDR1 MGHRA, CDR2 YSYEKL. With 2 bases removed from V and 6 bases from J, the gap between germline ends came to 14 bases. The sample was PBMCs, mostly from graft donor cells, taken 360 days after TCRalphabeta/CD19-depleted stem cell transplant. This chain joins TRBV4-1 and TRBJ2-7, with D possibly called TRBD1 or TRBD2 (5 bases each). The sequence derives from a male patient aged 2-9 years who had a stem cell transplant for acute myeloid leukemia, so the T cells may come from the graft donor. The CDR3 is CASSQHGTDGEQYV. The CDR3 bases are TGCGCCAGCAGCCAACATGGGACCGACGGCGAGCAGTACGTC.